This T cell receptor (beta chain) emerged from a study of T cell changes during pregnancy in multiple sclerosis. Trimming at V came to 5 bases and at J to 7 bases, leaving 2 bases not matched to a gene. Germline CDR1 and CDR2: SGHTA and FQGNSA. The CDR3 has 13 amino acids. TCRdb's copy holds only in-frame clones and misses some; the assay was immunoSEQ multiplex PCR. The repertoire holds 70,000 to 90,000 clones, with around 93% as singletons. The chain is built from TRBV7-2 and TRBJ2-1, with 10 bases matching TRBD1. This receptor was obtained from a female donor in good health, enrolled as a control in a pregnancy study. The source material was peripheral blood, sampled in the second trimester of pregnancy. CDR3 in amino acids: CASSAGQGNEQFF. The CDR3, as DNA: TGTGCCAGCAGCGCGGGACAGGGGAATGAGCAGTTCTTC.